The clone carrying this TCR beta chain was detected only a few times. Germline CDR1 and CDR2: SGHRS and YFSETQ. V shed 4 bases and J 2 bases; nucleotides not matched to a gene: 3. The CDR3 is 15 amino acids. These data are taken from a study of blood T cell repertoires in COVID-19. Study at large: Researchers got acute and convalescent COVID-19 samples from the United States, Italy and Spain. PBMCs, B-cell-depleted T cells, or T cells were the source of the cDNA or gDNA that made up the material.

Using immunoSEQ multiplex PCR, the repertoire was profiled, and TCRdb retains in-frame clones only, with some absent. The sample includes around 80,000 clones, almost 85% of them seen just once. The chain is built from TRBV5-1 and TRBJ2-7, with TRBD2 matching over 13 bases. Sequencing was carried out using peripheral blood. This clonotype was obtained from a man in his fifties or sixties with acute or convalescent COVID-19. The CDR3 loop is CASSPGLAGAYEQYF. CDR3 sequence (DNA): TGCGCCAGCAGCCCCGGACTAGCGGGGGCCTACGAGCAGTACTTC.